This is a list of T cell receptor beta chains from one sample in a study of blood T cell repertoires in COVID-19. Profiled with immunoSEQ multiplex PCR; TCRdb holds only in-frame clones, not every one. The data contain approximately 97,000 clones, 85% of them singletons. Sequenced: peripheral blood. Source of these receptors: an elderly man with acute or convalescent COVID-19. Each CDR3 is given without its conserved first and last residue.

J | V | CDR3
TRBJ2-3 | TRBV9 | ASSKGQAGTDTQY
TRBJ2-7 | TRBV4-1 | ASSQTTYTSYEQY
TRBJ1-1 | TRBV5-8 | ASSFLTGDTEAF
TRBJ2-6 | TRBV18 | ASSPWSGGSGANVLT
TRBJ1-2 | TRBV29-1 | SAGQGTSIYGYT
TRBJ1-5 | TRBV28 | ASSFSSGGTGGENQPQH
TRBJ2-2 | TRBV18 | ASSLQTGHTGELF
TRBJ1-2 | TRBV2 | ASSRGGQGLRGYT
TRBJ1-2 | TRBV12-3/TRBV12-4 | ASSPQFNYGYT
TRBJ2-7 | TRBV3-1/TRBV3-2 | ASRITSGSNNEQY
TRBJ2-7 | TRBV7-8 | ASRRDRGTEWQY
TRBJ2-7 | TRBV6-1 | ASSEAGPWGQGDGEQY
TRBJ1-1 | TRBV24-1 | ATSDPQGGSTEAF
TRBJ2-7 | TRBV19 | ASSPTGGLVHEQY
TRBJ1-1 | TRBV10-3 | ATGQGVTEAF
TRBJ2-2 | TRBV11-2 | ASSLDSFETGGRNTGELF
TRBJ1-4 | TRBV5-4 | ASSRRTATNEKLF
TRBJ1-3 | TRBV11-2 | ASSRDSGNTIY
TRBJ2-7 | TRBV15 | ATHRRGMNEQY
TRBJ2-1 | TRBV14 | ASSQVLLAEQF
TRBJ2-1 | TRBV5-8 | ASSLLMGGNEQF
TRBJ1-3 | TRBV6-5 | ASSYFGQGVGNTIY
TRBJ1-5 | TRBV18 | ASSEGTGGANQPQH
TRBJ2-1 | TRBV29-1 | SLTNRLADYNEQF
TRBJ2-7 | TRBV7-3 | ASSLSDRVGEQY
TRBJ1-2 | TRBV15 | ATSRPGQRYGYT
TRBJ2-7 | TRBV29-1 | SVERGQAPYEQY
TRBJ2-2 | TRBV11-3 | ASSSSRVSTGELF
TRBJ1-6 | TRBV6-1 | ASSGTGMTVSSPLH
TRBJ2-7 | TRBV6-5 | ATKPGQGSYEQY
TRBJ2-7 | TRBV11-2 | ASSTIRVHEQY
TRBJ2-5 | TRBV7-3 | ASSLDAGGPGETQY
TRBJ2-5 | TRBV7-2 | ASSPGQSGRTQY
TRBJ2-7 | TRBV5-4 | ASSLAGLVYEQY
TRBJ2-3 | TRBV6-4 | ASSVRRADTQY
TRBJ2-7 | TRBV2 | ASRTGQRTYEQY
TRBJ1-4 | TRBV25-1 | ASSDRTGPNEKLF
TRBJ2-5 | TRBV5-4 | ASSLALTSRETQY
TRBJ2-5 | TRBV28 | ASSSGGQIQETQY
TRBJ2-5 | TRBV28 | ASSWDHREETQY
TRBJ2-1 | TRBV4-1 | ASSQDPGGMYNEQF
TRBJ2-3 | TRBV15 | ATSRVAGISTDTQY
TRBJ1-1 | TRBV28 | ASSHPESGQGVGEAF
TRBJ2-3 | TRBV24-1 | ATSHRTGRTDTQY